A selection of T cell receptor beta chains follows, all from one sample in a study of T cell responses to AZD1222 COVID-19 vaccine. Data came from immunoSEQ multiplex PCR; TCRdb stores just in-frame clones and leaves some out. The table has about 110,000 clones, roughly 86% seen once. Sequencing used peripheral blood, obtained on day 0 of MenACWY control vaccination. The source is an adult in good health. Both conserved end residues are part of each CDR3. Each record gives: D gene, V gene, clone size, J gene, CDR3 protein, CDR3 DNA. The D gene is left open where the match is weak. For some rows the clone size is stated as once, few or many, or as a class when expanded; others skip it.

d_call: NA; v_call: TRBV7-2; clone_size: NA; j_call: TRBJ1-5; cdr3_aa: CASSLPDRYQPQHF; cdr3_nt: TGTGCCAGCAGCTTACCGGACCGGTATCAGCCCCAGCATTTT
d_call: TRBD1; v_call: TRBV13; clone_size: once; j_call: TRBJ2-7; cdr3_aa: CASGTGVGEQYF; cdr3_nt: TGTGCCAGCGGGACAGGGGTTGGGGAGCAGTACTTC
d_call: TRBD1; v_call: TRBV6-6; clone_size: NA; j_call: TRBJ2-7; cdr3_aa: CASSTSRQGSTSEQYF; cdr3_nt: TGTGCCAGCAGTACGTCTCGACAGGGATCCACCTCCGAGCAGTACTTC
d_call: NA; v_call: TRBV19; clone_size: NA; j_call: TRBJ1-1; cdr3_aa: CASSIDAGVNTEAFF; cdr3_nt: TGTGCCAGTAGTATAGACGCGGGAGTGAACACTGAAGCTTTCTTT
d_call: NA; v_call: TRBV19; clone_size: NA; j_call: TRBJ1-1; cdr3_aa: CASREPPGVEAFF; cdr3_nt: TGTGCCAGTAGAGAACCCCCAGGAGTTGAAGCTTTCTTT
d_call: NA; v_call: TRBV29-1; clone_size: few; j_call: TRBJ1-1; cdr3_aa: CSAEPTEAFF; cdr3_nt: TGCAGCGCCGAGCCCACTGAAGCTTTCTTT
d_call: NA; v_call: TRBV19; clone_size: NA; j_call: TRBJ1-1; cdr3_aa: CASSIHAASTEAFF; cdr3_nt: TGTGCCAGTAGTATACACGCGGCGAGCACTGAAGCTTTCTTT
d_call: NA; v_call: TRBV28; clone_size: NA; j_call: TRBJ2-3; cdr3_aa: CASSIRGQYTDTQYF; cdr3_nt: TGTGCCAGCAGTATAAGGGGACAATACACAGATACGCAGTATTTT
d_call: NA; v_call: TRBV6-2/TRBV6-3; clone_size: NA; j_call: TRBJ1-1; cdr3_aa: CASSYAGQGTEAFF; cdr3_nt: TGTGCCAGCAGTTACGCAGGGCAGGGCACTGAAGCTTTCTTT
d_call: NA; v_call: TRBV6-5; clone_size: NA; j_call: TRBJ1-2; cdr3_aa: CASSYSNRNYGYTF; cdr3_nt: TGTGCCAGCAGTTACTCGAACAGGAACTATGGCTACACCTTC
d_call: NA; v_call: TRBV6-1; clone_size: NA; j_call: TRBJ1-5; cdr3_aa: CASSEVVAAQQPQHF; cdr3_nt: TGTGCCAGCAGTGAAGTAGTGGCAGCCCAGCAGCCCCAGCATTTT
d_call: NA; v_call: TRBV7-9; clone_size: NA; j_call: TRBJ2-7; cdr3_aa: CASSLGGGAMSEQYF; cdr3_nt: TGTGCCAGCAGCTTAGGCGGGGGCGCGATGAGTGAGCAGTACTTC
d_call: TRBD1; v_call: TRBV2; clone_size: NA; j_call: TRBJ1-2; cdr3_aa: CASKLTGDYGYTF; cdr3_nt: TGTGCCAGCAAACTGACAGGGGACTATGGCTACACCTTC
d_call: NA; v_call: TRBV19; clone_size: NA; j_call: TRBJ2-7; cdr3_aa: CASSTGGFEQYF; cdr3_nt: TGTGCCAGTAGTACTGGAGGGTTCGAGCAGTACTTC
d_call: NA; v_call: TRBV4-3; clone_size: NA; j_call: TRBJ2-2; cdr3_aa: CASSQEVLTGELFF; cdr3_nt: TGCGCCAGCAGCCAAGAAGTCCTTACCGGGGAGCTGTTTTTT
d_call: NA; v_call: TRBV6-5; clone_size: NA; j_call: TRBJ1-6; cdr3_aa: CASRQYNSPLHF; cdr3_nt: TGTGCCAGCCGCCAGTATAATTCACCCCTCCACTTT
d_call: NA; v_call: TRBV28; clone_size: NA; j_call: TRBJ1-5; cdr3_aa: CASSLGVRGQPQHF; cdr3_nt: TGTGCCAGCAGTTTAGGTGTCCGGGGTCAGCCCCAGCATTTT
d_call: NA; v_call: TRBV19; clone_size: NA; j_call: TRBJ1-5; cdr3_aa: CASTYSGDQPQHF; cdr3_nt: TGTGCCAGTACCTATAGTGGAGATCAGCCCCAGCATTTT
d_call: NA; v_call: TRBV7-9; clone_size: NA; j_call: TRBJ1-2; cdr3_aa: CASSLSMGADGYTF; cdr3_nt: TGTGCCAGCAGCTTAAGTATGGGGGCTGATGGCTACACCTTC
d_call: TRBD1; v_call: TRBV19; clone_size: NA; j_call: TRBJ1-5; cdr3_aa: CATTTGQGSQPQHF; cdr3_nt: TGTGCCACTACGACGGGACAGGGAAGTCAGCCCCAGCATTTT
d_call: NA; v_call: TRBV6-5; clone_size: NA; j_call: TRBJ1-1; cdr3_aa: CASSYPGGLTEAFF; cdr3_nt: TGTGCCAGCAGTTACCCGGGCGGCCTCACTGAAGCTTTCTTT
d_call: NA; v_call: TRBV7-9; clone_size: NA; j_call: TRBJ1-2; cdr3_aa: CASSFLAAHGYGYTF; cdr3_nt: TGTGCCAGCAGCTTTCTGGCAGCCCACGGCTATGGCTACACCTTC
d_call: NA; v_call: TRBV24-1; clone_size: once; j_call: TRBJ2-1; cdr3_aa: CATRSSGAPSYNEQFF; cdr3_nt: TGTGCCACGCGATCCTCAGGGGCCCCCTCCTACAATGAGCAGTTCTTC
d_call: NA; v_call: TRBV7-2; clone_size: NA; j_call: TRBJ2-1; cdr3_aa: CASSLDGIGNEQFF; cdr3_nt: TGTGCCAGCAGCTTAGACGGGATAGGGAATGAGCAGTTCTTC
d_call: NA; v_call: TRBV6-1; clone_size: NA; j_call: TRBJ2-7; cdr3_aa: CASSETREQYF; cdr3_nt: TGTGCCAGCAGTGAAACCCGGGAGCAGTACTTC
d_call: NA; v_call: TRBV7-9; clone_size: NA; j_call: TRBJ2-7; cdr3_aa: CASSLEFSGHPYEQYF; cdr3_nt: TGTGCCAGCAGCTTAGAGTTTTCGGGGCACCCCTACGAGCAGTACTTC
d_call: NA; v_call: TRBV12-3/TRBV12-4; clone_size: NA; j_call: TRBJ1-2; cdr3_aa: CASSLSSGYTF; cdr3_nt: TGTGCCAGCAGTTTATCGTCGGGCTACACCTTC
d_call: NA; v_call: TRBV9; clone_size: NA; j_call: TRBJ2-1; cdr3_aa: CASSVEGGSYNEQFF; cdr3_nt: TGTGCCAGCAGCGTAGAGGGTGGCTCCTACAATGAGCAGTTCTTC
d_call: NA; v_call: TRBV24-1; clone_size: once; j_call: TRBJ2-1; cdr3_aa: CATSDSKVSGEGVEQFF; cdr3_nt: TGTGCCACCAGTGACTCGAAGGTCAGCGGGGAGGGGGTTGAGCAGTTCTTC